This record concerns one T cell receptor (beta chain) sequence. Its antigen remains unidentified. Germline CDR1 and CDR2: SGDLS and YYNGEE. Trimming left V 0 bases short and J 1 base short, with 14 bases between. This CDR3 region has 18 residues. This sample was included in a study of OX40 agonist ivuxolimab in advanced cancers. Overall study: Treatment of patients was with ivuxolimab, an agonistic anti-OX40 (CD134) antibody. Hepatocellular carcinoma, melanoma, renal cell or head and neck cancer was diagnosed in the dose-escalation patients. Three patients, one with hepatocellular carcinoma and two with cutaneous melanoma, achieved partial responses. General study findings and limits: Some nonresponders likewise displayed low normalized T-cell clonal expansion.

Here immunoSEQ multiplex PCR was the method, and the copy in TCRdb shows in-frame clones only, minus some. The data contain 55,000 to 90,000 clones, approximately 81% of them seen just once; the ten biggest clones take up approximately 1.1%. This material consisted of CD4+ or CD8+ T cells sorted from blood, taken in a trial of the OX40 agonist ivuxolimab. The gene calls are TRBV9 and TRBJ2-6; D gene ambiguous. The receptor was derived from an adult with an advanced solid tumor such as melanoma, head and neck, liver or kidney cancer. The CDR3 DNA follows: TGTGCCAGCAGCGTAGCTACGGGTGAACCATCTGGGGCCAACGTCCTGACTTTC. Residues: CASSVATGEPSGANVLTF.